This TCR beta chain came from a study of T cell changes during pregnancy in multiple sclerosis. The protocol was immunoSEQ multiplex PCR, while the TCRdb copy is restricted to in-frame clones and leaves out a portion. The sample yields tens of thousands of clones, around nine tenths seen once. The CDR3 length is 14 residues. Germline CDR1 SGHRS, CDR2 YFSETQ. Trimming shortened V by 1 base and J by 3 bases, and 10 bases separated the two germline ends. The chain is built from TRBV5-1 and TRBJ1-1; unclear D gene. This specimen was CD4+ T cells from peripheral blood mononuclear cells, taken in the second trimester of pregnancy. This TCR was recovered from a female donor with multiple sclerosis, enrolled in a pregnancy study. The CDR3 is CASSLLGTDTEAFF. The CDR3 nucleotides are TGCGCCAGCAGCTTGCTGGGCACCGACACTGAAGCTTTCTTT.